The 8 T cell receptor beta chains given below trace back to one sample, sequenced in a study of cytomegalovirus exposure and HLA in healthy donors. Primers for the PCR totalled 60 Vbeta and 13 Jbeta. TCRdb's copy holds only in-frame clones and misses some; the assay was immunoSEQ multiplex PCR. The sample lists more than 100,000 clones, more than 60% occurring once. Sequencing used PBMCs. The receptors derive from a man in his forties or fifties in good health and CMV-seropositive.

The CDR3 DNA reads as TGTGCCAGCAGTCCCCAGCGGACTCAAGAGACCCAGTACTTC. Protein sequence: CASSPQRTQETQYF. This sequence joins TRBV6-5 and TRBJ2-5, with TRBD2 as a possible D gene (5 bases). V was pared by 5 bases and J by 2 bases, with 12 bases between. The germline gives CDR1 MNHEY, CDR2 SVGAGI. The CDR3 is 14 amino acids.

The gene calls are TRBV19 and TRBJ1-2, with D unclear. Between the trimmed V and J ends, which lost 0 bases and 4 bases, there was a span of 3 bases. The CDR3 has 12 residues. The germline V gene has CDR1 LNHDA and CDR2 SQIVND (reference sequence). This chain's CDR3 is CASSIEAYGYTF. The CDR3 coding sequence is TGTGCCAGTAGTATAGAAGCCTATGGCTACACCTTC.

The chain uses TRBV10-2 and TRBJ2-3; the match to TRBD2 covers 9 bases. From germline, CDR1 is WSHSY and CDR2 SAAADI. This CDR3 is 15 amino acids long. V lost 7 bases and J lost 4; bases outside the gene matches: 9. The CDR3: CASTPERGVADTQYF. In nucleotides, the CDR3 is TGCGCCAGCACCCCTGAGCGGGGGGTGGCAGATACGCAGTATTTT.

The chain couples TRBV18 to TRBJ2-7; maybe TRBD2 (6 bases). Germline V gives CDR1 KGHSH, CDR2 LQKENI. This CDR3 has 15 residues. V was cut by 0 bases and J by 5 bases, with 14 bases left in between. The CDR3 loop is CASSPPARPGDEQYF. CDR3 in DNA: TGTGCCAGCTCACCACCGGCGAGGCCGGGGGACGAGCAGTACTTC.

The V call is TRBV18, the J call TRBJ2-5; 11 bases match TRBD1. Trimming cost V 3 bases and J 5 bases; bases outside gene matches: 5. The CDR3 is 15 amino acids. In germline, CDR1 is KGHSH, CDR2 LQKENI. The CDR3 sequence is CASSPMGQGGETQYF. The CDR3 DNA sequence: TGTGCCAGCTCACCGATGGGACAGGGGGGTGAGACCCAGTACTTC.

V gene TRBV29-1 combines with J gene TRBJ2-3; D may be TRBD2 (6 bases). Per germline, CDR1 SQVTM and CDR2 ANQGSEA. The CDR3 extends over 13 amino acids. V was clipped by 7 bases and J by 2 bases, with 13 bases between them. The CDR3 sequence is CSGDPGDTDTQYF. The CDR3 nucleotides read TGCAGCGGTGATCCGGGAGACACAGATACGCAGTATTTT.

The CDR3 nucleotides read TGTGCCAGCAGTGAAGTACAGCATTATCAGCCCCAGCATTTT. The encoded protein is CASSEVQHYQPQHF. This chain links TRBV2 with TRBJ1-5; unclear D gene. Germline V gene sequence: CDR1 SNHLY, CDR2 FYNNEI. V was clipped by 1 base and J by 5 bases, with 9 bases between them. This CDR3 contains 14 residues.

The CDR3 loop reads CSVRGQGNNEQFF. The CDR3 DNA sequence: TGCAGCGTTCGGGGACAGGGAAACAATGAGCAGTTCTTC. The genes are TRBV29-1 and TRBJ2-1, with 9 positions matching TRBD1. The CDR3 has 13 residues. CDR1 and CDR2 from the germline V gene are SQVTM and ANQGSEA. V lost 5 bases, J lost 5 bases, and 4 bases stayed unmatched.